Each of the 32 T cell receptor beta chains below was sequenced from the same sample in a study of control samples from healthy donors and cancer patients. Measured with immunoSEQ multiplex PCR; TCRdb has only the in-frame clones, and not every one. Of tens of thousands of clones detected, roughly 86% appear once; the ten largest clones hold roughly 1.2%. Material for sequencing was blood. These receptors were taken from a woman in her 50s in good health.

The rearrangement uses TRBV12-3 or TRBV12-4 and TRBJ1-2; D is unresolved. Trimming cost V 5 bases and J 4 bases, with 11 bases left between them. The CDR3 contains 13 residues. The CDR3 bases are TGTGCCAGCAGTCCCAGTGAACGCTATGGCTACACCTTC. It codes for CASSPSERYGYTF.

This chain joins TRBV3-1 (or the pseudogene TRBV3-2) and TRBJ1-1, with D unclear. This CDR3 spans 13 amino acids. Germline V gene sequence: CDR1 LGHDT, CDR2 YNNKEL (reference sequence). Trimming took 0 bases from V and 0 from J, leaving 2 bases between them. DNA of the CDR3: TGTGCCAGCAGCCAAGACTTGAACACTGAAGCTTTCTTT. Amino acids: CASSQDLNTEAFF.

The CDR3 spells CASSLSSNQPQHF. CDR3 sequence (DNA): TGTGCCAGCAGCTTAAGTAGCAATCAGCCCCAGCATTTT. V is TRBV11-3 and J is TRBJ1-5; no firm D call. Trimming took 2 bases from V and 0 from J, leaving 2 bases between them. CDR3 length: 13 amino acids. From germline, CDR1 is SGHNT and CDR2 YENEEA.

The genes are TRBV27 and TRBJ2-1; D gene ambiguous. Trimming left V 5 bases short and J 4 bases short, with 21 bases between. Per the germline V gene, CDR1 is MNHEY and CDR2 is SMNVEV (reference sequence). This CDR3 region has 17 residues. The DNA for the CDR3 is TGTGCCAGCAGTCGCCGTTGGGCGGCGGCGCCTTACAATGAGCAGTTCTTC. Translating gives CASSRRWAAAPYNEQFF.

This clone was recorded once. The chain couples TRBV7-9 to TRBJ2-4, with 7 bases identical to TRBD2. Germline V lookup: CDR1 SEHNR, CDR2 FQNEAQ (reference sequence). J gave up 4 bases and V 4 bases, and 7 bases lay outside the gene matches. This CDR3 has 15 amino acids. CDR3 coding DNA: TGTGCCAGCAGCTACTTCACTAGCGCGAAAAACATTCAGTACTTC. Translating it yields CASSYFTSAKNIQYF. Variable domain in full (rest from reference TRBV7-9 and TRBJ2-4): DTGVSQNPRHKITKRGQNVTFRCDPISEHNRLYWYRQTLGQGPEFLTYFQNEAQLEKSRLLSDRFSAERPKGSFSTLEIQRTEQGDSAMYLCASSYFTSAKNIQYFGAGTRLSVL.

This chain uses TRBV9 with TRBJ1-3; D not certain. From germline, CDR1 is SGDLS and CDR2 YYNGEE. The CDR3 contains 18 residues. V gave up 2 bases and J gave up 1 base, with 19 bases separating them. This CDR3 is CASSVSDGRGGSGNTIYF. The CDR3 DNA reads TGTGCCAGCAGCGTCTCAGATGGGCGAGGAGGGTCTGGAAACACCATATATTTT.

The rearrangement uses TRBV7-9 and TRBJ1-4; D ambiguous. Trimming pared 1 base from V and 7 bases from J, leaving 13 bases between. The CDR3 contains 15 residues. Germline V gives CDR1 SEHNR, CDR2 FQNEAQ (reference sequence). The CDR3 reads CASSLGDQRSEKLFF. DNA of the CDR3: TGTGCCAGCAGCTTAGGAGACCAAAGATCTGAAAAACTGTTTTTT.

J is TRBJ1-1 and V is TRBV6-6; TRBD1 is a possible D gene (5 bases). Germline assignment: CDR1 MNHNY and CDR2 SVGAGI (reference sequence). Trimming stripped 4 bases from V and 1 base from J, with 13 bases between. The CDR3 totals 15 residues. Written as DNA, the CDR3 is TGTGCCAGCAGTTGGGGGAGGGAGCGGAACACTGAAGCTTTCTTT. Translated: CASSWGRERNTEAFF.

The CDR3 coding sequence is TGTGCCAGCTTCACTGGACAGGGAAGCAATCAGCCCCAGCATTTT. As protein: CASFTGQGSNQPQHF. V gene TRBV6-6 combines with J gene TRBJ1-5; the match to TRBD1 covers 8 bases. CDR3 length: 15 amino acids. With V trimmed by 8 bases and J by 1 base, 7 bases remained unmatched. Germline V lookup: CDR1 MNHNY, CDR2 SVGAGI (reference sequence).

The genes are TRBV5-6 and TRBJ2-5, with 11 nucleotides matching TRBD2. Germline CDR1 and CDR2: SGHDT and YYEEEE. Losses at the gene ends were 4 bases for V and 5 bases for J; bases not matched to a gene: 10. The CDR3 has 16 residues. This chain's CDR3 is CASSMGLAVGGETQYF. DNA for the CDR3: TGTGCCAGCAGCATGGGACTAGCGGTTGGGGGCGAGACCCAGTACTTC.

The gene calls are TRBV7-2 and TRBJ2-6; D may be TRBD1 or TRBD2 (6 bases each). The CDR3 has 14 residues. Germline lookup yields CDR1 SGHTA and CDR2 FQGNSA. V was trimmed by 5 bases and J by 7 bases, leaving 12 bases between them. The CDR3 region is CASSPPGAANVLTF. The CDR3 DNA reads TGTGCCAGCAGCCCACCGGGGGCCGCCAACGTCCTGACTTTC.

This clone was seen a few times. CDR3 sequence: CASSIGTGPYEQYF. The CDR3 DNA follows: TGTGCCAGTTCAATTGGGACAGGTCCCTACGAGCAGTACTTC. The chain has TRBV14 and TRBJ2-7; 8 bases align to TRBD1. After removal of 9 bases from V and 2 bases from J, the junction contained 9 bases not matched to a gene. Germline-derived CDR1 and CDR2 are SGHDN and FVKESK. This CDR3 is built from 14 residues.

The chain has TRBV13 and TRBJ2-6, with 8 bases matching TRBD1. Germline values: CDR1 PRHDT, CDR2 FYEKMQ (reference sequence). This CDR3 spans 17 amino acids. With V trimmed by 4 bases and J by 0 bases, 5 bases remained unmatched. DNA for the CDR3: TGTGCCAGCAGCTCCGGGACAGGAATCTCTGGGGCCAACGTCCTGACTTTC. Translation gives CASSSGTGISGANVLTF.

The rearrangement uses TRBV12-3 or TRBV12-4 and TRBJ2-6, with D hard to call. The CDR3 is 13 residues long. V was clipped by 7 bases and J by 4 bases, with 8 bases between them. The CDR3 reads CASTVQGANVLTF. The CDR3 DNA follows: TGTGCCAGCACCGTCCAAGGGGCCAACGTCCTGACTTTC.

The J gene is TRBJ2-4, the V gene TRBV7-2; D possibly matches TRBD1 or TRBD2 (6 bases each). V lost 1 base and J lost 7, with 20 bases in between. Germline assignment: CDR1 SGHTA and CDR2 FQGNSA. CDR3 length equals 17 residues. The CDR3 here is CASSLGPVGGRGNIQYF. The CDR3 nucleotides are TGTGCCAGCAGCTTAGGACCAGTAGGGGGGCGAGGGAACATTCAGTACTTC.

The chain employs TRBV28 and TRBJ2-2, with 12 bases matching TRBD1. This CDR3 has 16 residues. Germline CDR1 MDHEN, CDR2 SYDVKM. V was pared by 4 bases and J by 7 bases, with 7 bases of the junction left unmatched. The CDR3 loop is CASSSPGQGAVGELFF. In DNA, the CDR3 is TGTGCCAGCAGTTCTCCGGGACAGGGGGCTGTCGGGGAGCTGTTTTTT.

V usage is TRBV2 and J usage is TRBJ2-7; no clear D gene. The V end lost 3 bases, the J end lost 2 bases, and 8 bases lay between the germline ends. Germline V lookup: CDR1 SNHLY, CDR2 FYNNEI. CDR3 length: 13 amino acids. The CDR3 loop reads CASSELAPYEQYF. The CDR3, as DNA: TGTGCCAGCAGTGAGCTGGCCCCCTACGAGCAGTACTTC.

The chain is built from TRBV11-2 and TRBJ1-2; D might be TRBD1 (6 bases). Trimming pared 2 bases from V and 4 bases from J, leaving 8 bases between. Looked up from germline, CDR1 is SGHAT and CDR2 is FQNNGV. This CDR3 has 13 amino acids. Written as DNA, the CDR3 is TGTGCCAGCAGCTTAAGGACAGCCTATGGCTACACCTTC. This codes for CASSLRTAYGYTF.

The chain recombines TRBV12-5 with TRBJ1-1; no definite D call. The germline V gene has CDR1 LGHNT and CDR2 FRNRAP. V shed 7 bases and J shed 4 bases, with 16 bases lying between them. This CDR3 has 14 amino acids. CDR3 DNA: TGTGCTAGTGCCATACCGATAAGGAGCACTGAAGCTTTCTTT. Translation gives CASAIPIRSTEAFF.

CDR3 DNA: TGTGCCAGCAGTTATTCCGGACAGGGCTATGGCTACACCTTC. This translates into CASSYSGQGYGYTF. The chain joins TRBV6-2 or TRBV6-3 to TRBJ1-2; 8 bases align to TRBD1. There are 14 residues in the CDR3. The J segment lost 4 bases and the V segment lost 3 bases, leaving 4 bases of the junction unmatched. Germline V gives CDR1 MNHEY, CDR2 SVGEGT.

The chain carries TRBV5-5 and TRBJ1-2; the match to TRBD1 covers 8 bases. The germline CDR1 and CDR2 sequences are SGHKS and YYEKEE (reference sequence). V trimming: 0 bases; J trimming: 4 bases; junction bases outside the gene matches: 8. The CDR3 length is 16 residues. The CDR3 sequence is CASSLVPGGTVYGYTF. In DNA form, the CDR3 reads TGTGCCAGCAGCTTGGTGCCAGGGGGCACGGTCTATGGCTACACCTTC.

The V and J genes are TRBV9 and TRBJ1-3; D not certain. Between the trimmed V and J ends, which lost 0 bases and 4 bases, there was a span of 5 bases. The CDR3 is 13 residues long. CDR1 is SGDLS, CDR2 YYNGEE, per germline. The CDR3 region has the DNA TGTGCCAGCAGCGTAGCCAACGGAAACACCATATATTTT. Its translation is CASSVANGNTIYF. The whole variable domain, remainder taken from reference TRBV9 and TRBJ1-3, is DSGVTQTPKHLITATGQRVTLRCSPRSGDLSVYWYQQSLDQGLQFLIQYYNGEERAKGNILERFSAQQFPDLHSELNLSSLELGDSALYFCASSVANGNTIYFGEGSWLTVV.

This clone was seen only a few times. The V and J genes are TRBV7-9 and TRBJ1-4, with no clear D. From germline, CDR1 is SEHNR and CDR2 FQNEAQ (reference sequence). The CDR3 is made up of 14 amino acids. Trimming pared 2 bases from V and 0 bases from J, leaving 4 bases between. The CDR3 DNA sequence: TGTGCCAGCAGCTTACACTCAACTAATGAAAAACTGTTTTTT. It codes for CASSLHSTNEKLFF.

The chain carries TRBV6-5 and TRBJ2-2, with 8 bases matching TRBD1. CDR3 size: 15 residues. The V gene's germline CDR1 is MNHEY and CDR2 SVGAGI. The J segment lost 0 bases and the V segment lost 6 bases, leaving 3 bases of the junction unmatched. CDR3 bases: TGTGCCAGCAGCCGCAGGGGGCCGAACACCGGGGAGCTGTTTTTT. This gives the protein CASSRRGPNTGELFF.

This clone was found a few times. The chain couples TRBV5-1 to TRBJ1-1, with D possibly matching TRBD1 (6 bases). CDR3 length: 14 amino acids. Per germline, CDR1 SGHRS and CDR2 YFSETQ. Between the trimmed V and J ends, which lost 3 bases and 5 bases, there was a span of 14 bases. CDR3 sequence: CASSWGRGGTEAFF. The CDR3 coding sequence is TGCGCCAGCAGCTGGGGCAGGGGTGGGACTGAAGCTTTCTTT.

The chain joins TRBV11-3 to TRBJ1-1; D possibly corresponds to TRBD1 (5 bases). Trimming shortened V by 3 bases and J by 5 bases, and 10 bases separated the two germline ends. Per germline, CDR1 SGHNT and CDR2 YENEEA. This CDR3 contains 13 residues. The CDR3 here is CASSLGGRTEAFF. The CDR3 nucleotides are TGTGCCAGCAGCTTGGGGGGACGGACTGAAGCTTTCTTT.

The table lists this clone with a count of one. The genes are TRBV6-2 or TRBV6-3 and TRBJ1-1; D is ambiguous. With 0 bases removed from V and 4 bases from J, the gap between germline ends came to 12 bases. The CDR3 contains 15 residues. CDR1 MNHEY and CDR2 SVGEGT come from the germline V gene. The CDR3 reads CASSYSAYRGTEAFF. The CDR3 DNA reads as TGTGCCAGCAGTTACTCAGCTTACAGAGGCACTGAAGCTTTCTTT.

The chain combines TRBV9 with TRBJ2-4, with D perhaps matching TRBD2 (6 bases). Germline lookup yields CDR1 SGDLS and CDR2 YYNGEE. This CDR3 has 13 amino acids. Trimming left V 4 bases short and J 8 bases short, with 13 bases between. The DNA for the CDR3 is TGTGCCAGCAGCTTCGGGAGTATGGACATTCAGTACTTC. The encoded protein is CASSFGSMDIQYF. The entire variable domain, with the rest obtained from reference TRBV9 and TRBJ2-4, is as follows: DSGVTQTPKHLITATGQRVTLRCSPRSGDLSVYWYQQSLDQGLQFLIQYYNGEERAKGNILERFSAQQFPDLHSELNLSSLELGDSALYFCASSFGSMDIQYFGAGTRLSVL.

The chain couples TRBV9 to TRBJ1-2; D is unresolved. Trimming removed 0 bases from V and 2 bases from J, with 8 bases in between. Per germline, CDR1 SGDLS and CDR2 YYNGEE. The CDR3 is 14 residues long. The CDR3 loop is CASSVEGQNYGYTF. The CDR3 DNA sequence: TGTGCCAGCAGCGTAGAGGGTCAGAACTATGGCTACACCTTC. The full variable domain, completed using reference TRBV9 and TRBJ1-2, is DSGVTQTPKHLITATGQRVTLRCSPRSGDLSVYWYQQSLDQGLQFLIQYYNGEERAKGNILERFSAQQFPDLHSELNLSSLELGDSALYFCASSVEGQNYGYTFGSGTRLTVV.

The rearrangement uses TRBV28 and TRBJ1-1; TRBD1 matches at 8 bases. V trimming: 7 bases; J trimming: 1 base; junction bases outside the gene matches: 8. CDR3 length equals 15 residues. Looked up from germline, CDR1 is MDHEN and CDR2 is SYDVKM. CDR3 in amino acids: CASISQGAGNTEAFF. For the CDR3, the DNA is TGTGCCAGCATCTCTCAGGGGGCAGGGAACACTGAAGCTTTCTTT.

J is TRBJ2-1 and V is TRBV7-9, with D perhaps being TRBD1 or TRBD2 (7 bases each). V lost 11 bases, J lost 6 bases, and 20 bases lay in between. The CDR3 runs 14 residues. Germline CDR1 and CDR2: SEHNR and FQNEAQ (reference sequence). The CDR3 DNA reads as TGTGCCCTGACCCGCGACAGGGAGGGCAATGAGCAGTTCTTC. Translation: CALTRDREGNEQFF.

The chain has TRBV7-6 and TRBJ2-2; D uncertain. The ends were cut back, 5 bases at V and 0 bases at J, with 13 bases in the middle. CDR3 length equals 16 residues. Germline CDR1 reads SGHVS; CDR2 reads FNYEAQ. CDR3 coding DNA: TGTGCCAGCAGCCCTCGGACGGTACCGAACACCGGGGAGCTGTTTTTT. Amino acids: CASSPRTVPNTGELFF.